The rows below give T cell receptor beta chains drawn from one sample of a study of STAT5B mutations in CD4+ large granular lymphocyte leukemia. The data were produced by immunoSEQ multiplex PCR, yet TCRdb's version contains in-frame clones alone and is incomplete. The data contain over 35,000 clones, about four fifths of them singletons. Input material: CD4+ T cells from blood buffy coats. The receptors were gathered from a human donor in good health. CDR3s include the opening cysteine and the closing phenylalanine or tryptophan. Fields, in order: J gene, D gene, clone size, V gene, CDR3 DNA, CDR3 protein. The D gene is left open where the match is weak. Size is stated for part of the rows, as once, few or many counts, or as a class when the clone is expanded.

j_call: TRBJ2-2; d_call: TRBD2; clone_size: .; v_call: TRBV7-3; cdr3_nt: TGTGCCAGCAGCTTAATGGCGGGGCTAGCGGGGCGAAACACCGGGGAGCTGTTTTTT; cdr3_aa: CASSLMAGLAGRNTGELFF
j_call: TRBJ2-3; d_call: .; clone_size: .; v_call: TRBV7-2; cdr3_nt: TGTGCCAGCAGCGTGGTCCGGATATATTTT; cdr3_aa: CASSVVRIYF
j_call: TRBJ1-3; d_call: TRBD1; clone_size: .; v_call: TRBV5-1; cdr3_nt: TGCGCCAGCAGCTTGGCAGGGGGTGGAAACACCATATATTTT; cdr3_aa: CASSLAGGGNTIYF
j_call: TRBJ2-5; d_call: .; clone_size: .; v_call: TRBV7-6; cdr3_nt: TGTGCCAGCAGCTTAGGGCAGGGAGGCCAAGAGACCCAGTACTTC; cdr3_aa: CASSLGQGGQETQYF
j_call: TRBJ1-1; d_call: .; clone_size: .; v_call: TRBV4-3; cdr3_nt: TGCGCCAGCAGCCAAGATACGGGGGGAGGGCGAGAAGCTTTCTTT; cdr3_aa: CASSQDTGGGREAFF
j_call: TRBJ2-7; d_call: .; clone_size: .; v_call: TRBV4-3; cdr3_nt: TGCGCCAGCAGCCAAGAGGGGGGCTACGAGCAGTACTTC; cdr3_aa: CASSQEGGYEQYF
j_call: TRBJ1-2; d_call: TRBD1; clone_size: once; v_call: TRBV11-2; cdr3_nt: TGTGCCAGCAGCTTAGAGGGGACAGGGGGAGGCTACACCTTC; cdr3_aa: CASSLEGTGGGYTF
j_call: TRBJ1-1; d_call: .; clone_size: .; v_call: TRBV7-2; cdr3_nt: TGTGCCAGCAGCTTAGATCGTGGCACTGAAGCTTTCTTT; cdr3_aa: CASSLDRGTEAFF
j_call: TRBJ1-2; d_call: TRBD1; clone_size: .; v_call: TRBV10-3; cdr3_nt: TGTGCCATCAGCCAGGGGGCAGAGGGCTACACCTTC; cdr3_aa: CAISQGAEGYTF
j_call: TRBJ2-1; d_call: TRBD2; clone_size: .; v_call: TRBV30; cdr3_nt: TGTGCTTGGATGATACTAGGCGGGAGCATCCCCTACAATGAGCAGTTCTTC; cdr3_aa: CAWMILGGSIPYNEQFF
j_call: TRBJ1-1; d_call: .; clone_size: .; v_call: TRBV14; cdr3_nt: TGTGCCAGCAGCCAAGATCAAGCCGGGCTTAGGCGCACTGAAGCTTTCTTT; cdr3_aa: CASSQDQAGLRRTEAFF
j_call: TRBJ2-5; d_call: .; clone_size: .; v_call: TRBV6-6; cdr3_nt: TGTGCCAGCAGTTACGGCAGTGTGGAGACCCAGTACTTC; cdr3_aa: CASSYGSVETQYF
j_call: TRBJ2-1; d_call: .; clone_size: .; v_call: TRBV6-6; cdr3_nt: TGTGCCAGCAGTTACCCCAGCGGGAATGAGCAGTTCTTC; cdr3_aa: CASSYPSGNEQFF
j_call: TRBJ1-1; d_call: TRBD1; clone_size: .; v_call: TRBV6-4; cdr3_nt: TGTGCCAGCAGAGGACAGGGCGTAGTCACTGAAGCTTTCTTT; cdr3_aa: CASRGQGVVTEAFF
j_call: TRBJ2-7; d_call: .; clone_size: .; v_call: TRBV19; cdr3_nt: TGTGCCAGTAGTATTGGGAGCGGCTACGAGCAGTACTTC; cdr3_aa: CASSIGSGYEQYF
j_call: TRBJ2-3; d_call: TRBD2; clone_size: .; v_call: TRBV5-4; cdr3_nt: TGTGCCAGCAGCTTACCCTGGGGGACTAGCGGGGGGGCCTCAGATACGCAGTATTTT; cdr3_aa: CASSLPWGTSGGASDTQYF
j_call: TRBJ1-6; d_call: .; clone_size: .; v_call: TRBV6-1; cdr3_nt: TGTGCCAGCAGGGGGGAGCCCCGCGGAAATTCACCCCTCCACTTT; cdr3_aa: CASRGEPRGNSPLHF
j_call: TRBJ2-7; d_call: TRBD2; clone_size: .; v_call: TRBV6-5; cdr3_nt: TGTGCCAGCAGTCGGACTAGCGGGGGGGTCGGGCAGTACTTC; cdr3_aa: CASSRTSGGVGQYF
j_call: TRBJ1-5; d_call: .; clone_size: .; v_call: TRBV6-1; cdr3_nt: TGTGCCAGCAGGGACACTAGCAATCAGCCCCAGCATTTT; cdr3_aa: CASRDTSNQPQHF
j_call: TRBJ1-5; d_call: .; clone_size: .; v_call: TRBV10-2; cdr3_nt: TGCGCCAGCAGGGACAGTAGCAATCAGCCCCAGCATTTT; cdr3_aa: CASRDSSNQPQHF
j_call: TRBJ1-5; d_call: .; clone_size: .; v_call: TRBV30; cdr3_nt: TGTGCCTGGAGTGGTTTGGGGGGCGGTCAGCCCCAGCATTTT; cdr3_aa: CAWSGLGGGQPQHF
j_call: TRBJ2-1; d_call: .; clone_size: .; v_call: TRBV19; cdr3_nt: TGTGCCAGTAGTATAATCGGCAGGGTCGAGAGTAATGAGCAGTTCTTC; cdr3_aa: CASSIIGRVESNEQFF
j_call: TRBJ1-5; d_call: .; clone_size: .; v_call: TRBV6-6; cdr3_nt: TGTGCCAGCAGTTACGCAGGGGTGAGCAATCAGCCCCAGCATTTT; cdr3_aa: CASSYAGVSNQPQHF
j_call: TRBJ1-1; d_call: TRBD1; clone_size: .; v_call: TRBV29-1; cdr3_nt: TGCAGCGCCACTGCAGGGGGATCTGAAGCTTTCTTT; cdr3_aa: CSATAGGSEAFF
j_call: TRBJ1-1; d_call: .; clone_size: .; v_call: TRBV30; cdr3_nt: TGTGCCTGGAGTGTACGGGGAGGCGGCACTGAAGCTTTCTTT; cdr3_aa: CAWSVRGGGTEAFF
j_call: TRBJ2-1; d_call: TRBD2; clone_size: .; v_call: TRBV2; cdr3_nt: TGTGCCAGCAGTCAAAAGACTAGCGGGGGAGGTGAGCAGTTCTTC; cdr3_aa: CASSQKTSGGGEQFF
j_call: TRBJ1-3; d_call: TRBD1; clone_size: .; v_call: TRBV7-8; cdr3_nt: TGTGCCAGCAGCTTGGACAGGGCTGGAAACACCATATATTTT; cdr3_aa: CASSLDRAGNTIYF
j_call: TRBJ1-4; d_call: .; clone_size: .; v_call: TRBV7-9; cdr3_nt: TGTGCCAGCAGCTTAGGTAATGGACAGTCTGCAACTAATGAAAAACTGTTTTTT; cdr3_aa: CASSLGNGQSATNEKLFF
j_call: TRBJ2-7; d_call: .; clone_size: .; v_call: TRBV5-8; cdr3_nt: TGTGCCACCCGAGGGAGGGGGTCCTACGAGCAGTACTTC; cdr3_aa: CATRGRGSYEQYF
j_call: TRBJ1-2; d_call: TRBD1; clone_size: few; v_call: TRBV2; cdr3_nt: TGTGCCAGCAGTGACTTAGACAGGGTGGGGTATGGCTACACCTTC; cdr3_aa: CASSDLDRVGYGYTF
j_call: TRBJ1-2; d_call: .; clone_size: .; v_call: TRBV10-3; cdr3_nt: TGTGCCATCAGTGTCGGGCTTGGCTACACCTTC; cdr3_aa: CAISVGLGYTF
j_call: TRBJ2-7; d_call: TRBD2; clone_size: .; v_call: TRBV11-2; cdr3_nt: TGTGCCAGCAGTCGCGGGGGGACACTCAGCTCCTACGAGCAGTACTTC; cdr3_aa: CASSRGGTLSSYEQYF
j_call: TRBJ1-1; d_call: .; clone_size: .; v_call: TRBV5-4; cdr3_nt: TGTGCCAGCAGCCGGGGCGTGGGGGGGGATGACACTGAAGCTTTCTTT; cdr3_aa: CASSRGVGGDDTEAFF
j_call: TRBJ2-5; d_call: TRBD1; clone_size: .; v_call: TRBV5-5; cdr3_nt: TGTGCCAGCAGTCCAACAGGGGGAGAGACCCAGTACTTC; cdr3_aa: CASSPTGGETQYF
j_call: TRBJ2-5; d_call: TRBD2; clone_size: .; v_call: TRBV5-1; cdr3_nt: TGCGCCAGCAGCTTTACCCTACTAGCGGGGCAGGAGACCCAGTACTTC; cdr3_aa: CASSFTLLAGQETQYF
j_call: TRBJ1-2; d_call: .; clone_size: .; v_call: TRBV10-3; cdr3_nt: TGTGCCATCAGGGGGTTGAACTATGGCTACACCTTC; cdr3_aa: CAIRGLNYGYTF
j_call: TRBJ2-3; d_call: .; clone_size: .; v_call: TRBV14; cdr3_nt: TGTGCCAGCAGCCAATTGCGTACATCTAGCACAGATACGCAGTATTTT; cdr3_aa: CASSQLRTSSTDTQYF
j_call: TRBJ2-4; d_call: .; clone_size: .; v_call: TRBV11-2; cdr3_nt: TGTGCCAGCAGCTTAACCCCCCCTAAGGGGCGGAACATTCAGTACTTC; cdr3_aa: CASSLTPPKGRNIQYF